This TCR beta chain was identified in a study of cytomegalovirus exposure and HLA in healthy donors. Study-wide points: Researchers catalogued approximately 170 TCR beta chains as cytomegalovirus-associated. Further analysis, carried out later, found HLA-associated TCR beta chains more clonally expanded than equally common other chains. There were reportedly fewer N-insertions in an Asian-associated ancestry cluster than the approximately 630-donor mean, in a later analysis.

On this clone: What it binds is unknown.

With 60 Vbeta and 13 Jbeta primers, the PCR was carried out. The protocol was immunoSEQ multiplex PCR, while the TCRdb copy is restricted to in-frame clones and leaves out a portion. Of some 190,000 clones in the sample, about 80% were seen once. Donors in the study were healthy people who gave bone marrow. This CDR3 comprises 15 residues. V dropped 0 bases and J dropped 2; count of bases not matched to a gene: 4. Per the germline V gene, CDR1 is GTSNPN and CDR2 is SVGIG (reference sequence). The sample taken for sequencing was PBMCs. This TCR was sampled from a man between 18 and 29 years old in good health and CMV-seronegative. This chain links TRBV30 with TRBJ2-5; TRBD1 matches at 9 bases. The DNA for the CDR3 is TGTGCCTGGAGTGTAAGACAGGGGGGACAAGAGACCCAGTACTTC. Protein sequence: CAWSVRQGGQETQYF.